The T cell receptor (beta chain) described here comes from a study of cytomegalovirus exposure and HLA in healthy donors. Turning to the study itself: Researchers previously reported finding just under 120 million unique TCR beta sequences from roughly 200 million T cells. Study results and caveats: Later analysis identified 16,000 or so TCR beta sequences associated with HLA alleles, using a false discovery rate threshold of 0.05. Equally common other TCR beta chains were less clonally expanded than HLA-associated ones, a later analysis found.

Note on this clone: Its antigen remains unidentified.

13 Jbeta primers and 60 Vbeta primers were used for the PCR. TCRdb's copy holds only in-frame clones and misses some; the assay was immunoSEQ multiplex PCR. The sample holds 150,000 to 200,000 clones, 85% seen once. This CDR3 comprises 16 residues. Germline CDR1 SEHNR, CDR2 FQNEAQ (reference sequence). V shed 6 bases and J 4 bases; nucleotides not matched to a gene: 9. It was healthy bone marrow donors who served as donors. This chain joins TRBV7-9 and TRBJ2-1; 10 nucleotides line up with TRBD2. Sequencing was carried out using PBMCs. This TCR came from a woman in her forties or fifties in good health and CMV-seronegative. The CDR3 loop reads CASREAGTSAYNEQFF. The CDR3 DNA is TGTGCCAGCAGGGAGGCCGGGACTAGCGCTTACAATGAGCAGTTCTTC. Using reference TRBV7-9 and TRBJ2-1 for the parts outside the CDR3, the full variable domain is DTGVSQNPRHKITKRGQNVTFRCDPISEHNRLYWYRQTLGQGPEFLTYFQNEAQLEKSRLLSDRFSAERPKGSFSTLEIQRTEQGDSAMYLCASREAGTSAYNEQFFGPGTRLTVL.